This TCR beta chain was captured by sequencing in a study of response to subunit inactivated influenza vaccine. TCRdb ran MiXCR on the RT-PCR reads and lists one entry per CDR3 protein. Seen here are over 400,000 distinct CDR3 sequences, 9.5% to 13% observed once, and the top ten hold more than 10%. Remarks on this clonotype: The antigen is not known.

Per the germline V gene, CDR1 is MGHRA and CDR2 is YSYEKL. The CDR3 length is 15 residues. Trimming pared 1 base from V and 1 base from J, leaving 8 bases between. The study's findings and limits: The authors put forward the suggestion that each seasonal influenza vaccination may bring in only a limited number of new T cells.

The chain employs TRBV4-1 and TRBJ2-4, with no clear D. Sequencing was performed on PBMCs from blood, taken roughly 48 days after vaccination. This receptor was identified in a man between 45 and 60 years old who received an inactivated influenza vaccine. The CDR3 loop reads CASSQGYLAKNIQYF. The CDR3 bases are TGCGCCAGCAGCCAAGGCTACCTGGCCAAAAACATTCAGTACTTC.